Below, one TCR beta chain is given with its context. Its cognate antigen is unknown. The germline gives CDR1 MNHEY, CDR2 SVGEGT. The CDR3 totals 13 residues. The ends were cut back, 1 base at V and 3 bases at J, with 7 bases in the middle. The data derive from a study of CD8 T cells in ankylosing spondylitis. Study outcomes and limitations: There was a TCR beta motif, made of several highly homologous variants, that appeared characteristic of ankylosing spondylitis blood. Some motif variants were previously reported in reactive arthritis synovial fluid and blood. Peripheral blood held disease-linked clones only at relatively low frequency, and these were CD8+. Reports say disease-linked clones showed up significantly more in matched ankylosing spondylitis synovial fluid.

Construction of TCR beta libraries was performed using quantitative 5'-RACE with molecular barcodes. TCRdb recomputed calls from the 5' RACE reads with MiXCR, one row per CDR3 protein. The profile covers about 750,000 distinct CDR3 sequences, with around 19% appearing a single time and around 19% taken by the ten largest. The sequencing input was blood, either unsorted or a sorted T cell fraction (not recorded which). This chain uses TRBV6-2 or TRBV6-3 with TRBJ2-7; D uncertain. This clonotype was obtained from a male donor with ankylosing spondylitis. The chain's CDR3 is CASSYLGFYEQYF. The CDR3 coding sequence is TGTGCCAGCAGTTACTTAGGGTTCTACGAGCAGTACTTC.